What follows is one T cell receptor beta chain and its context. Its binding antigen is unknown. The sample holds no much larger clone one base away, and base qualities are not on file. From the cysteine through the phenylalanine, the CDR3 covers 17 amino acids. Only the CDR3 portion is preserved as DNA: 51 bases, with reading frame beginning at the first base. CDR1 SGHNT and CDR2 YYREEE are derived from the germline V gene (reference sequence). V sheds 4 bases and J sheds 3 bases, leaving 21 bases between their ends. The library relied on the immunoSEQ multiplex PCR assay. As stored in TCRdb, this immuneACCESS dataset retains in-frame rearrangements with V and J assigned. A fraction of the clones does not appear; measured against another copy, unresolved V genes explain less than half of the discrepancy, and the remainder lacks a known reason. This sample holds 100,000 to 150,000 clones; around 90% were observed only once. The ten top clones hold roughly 2.7% of the sample.

This sample stems from a study of control samples from healthy donors and cancer patients (dated by TCRdb to the early 2020s). The clonotype was recovered from a man in his forties or fifties in good health. The sample was blood. The chain joins TRBV5-4 to TRBJ2-3; the D gene is tentatively TRBD1 or TRBD2, each matching 6 bases. DNA sequence: TGTGCCAGCAGCGGGGGGCTAGCCAGGTTATCGACAGATACGCAGTATTTT. Translated, this is CASSGGLARLSTDTQYF.